This entry concerns a single T cell receptor (beta chain). Its antigen is unidentified. This sample's treatment: roughly 18 received Ad26.COV2.S at low or high dose, single or two shots; about 5 received placebo; per-sample allocation not given. All samples were drawn on day 63, counting from the first vaccine or placebo injection. Adults aged 18-55 years in Boston included the donor. Participants' vaccine, an Ad26 vector, delivered Wuhan-strain SARS-CoV-2 spike. Here immunoSEQ multiplex PCR was the method, and the copy in TCRdb shows in-frame clones only, minus some. The sample carries 350,000 to 400,000 clones, about nine tenths recorded once. This entry is derived from a study of Ad26.COV2.S vaccination and SARS-CoV-2 variants. Trimming removed 2 bases at V and 1 base at J, with 8 bases between. Germline lookup yields CDR1 MNHEY and CDR2 SVGAGI. The CDR3 spans 14 residues. Notes on the study in general: The TCR-based breadth and depth measures might underestimate overall T cell responses. Breadth of non-spike TCRs did not differ between vaccinees and placebo recipients.

J is TRBJ1-1 and V is TRBV6-5; TRBD1 is a possible D gene (5 bases). The sequenced sample was peripheral blood, obtained in a trial of Ad26.COV2.S vaccine versus placebo. The TCR originated in a person aged 18-60 years who received the Ad26.COV2.S COVID-19 vaccine or a placebo. CDR3 in amino acids: CASSYGDENTEAFF. The CDR3 DNA sequence: TGTGCCAGCAGTTACGGGGACGAGAACACTGAAGCTTTCTTT.